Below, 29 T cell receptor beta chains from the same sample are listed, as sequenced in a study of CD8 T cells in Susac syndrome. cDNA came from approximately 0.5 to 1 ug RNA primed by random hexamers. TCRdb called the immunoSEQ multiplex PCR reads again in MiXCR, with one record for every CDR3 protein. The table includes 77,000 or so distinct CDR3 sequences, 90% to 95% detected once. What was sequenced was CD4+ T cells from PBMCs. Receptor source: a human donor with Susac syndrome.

The CDR3 bases are TGCAGTGCTACAGCGGGAAGGGAGCAGTTCTTC. This encodes CSATAGREQFF. The chain couples TRBV20-1 to TRBJ2-1; 7 nucleotides line up with TRBD2. Germline V lookup: CDR1 DFQATT, CDR2 SNEGSKA (reference sequence). The CDR3 contains 11 residues. The trim removed 4 bases at V and 10 bases at J, leaving 4 bases unmatched.

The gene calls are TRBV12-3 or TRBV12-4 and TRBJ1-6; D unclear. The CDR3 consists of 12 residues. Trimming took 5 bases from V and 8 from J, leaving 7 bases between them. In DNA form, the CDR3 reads TGTGCCAGCAGTAAGGACGATTCACCCCTCCACTTT. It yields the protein CASSKDDSPLHF.

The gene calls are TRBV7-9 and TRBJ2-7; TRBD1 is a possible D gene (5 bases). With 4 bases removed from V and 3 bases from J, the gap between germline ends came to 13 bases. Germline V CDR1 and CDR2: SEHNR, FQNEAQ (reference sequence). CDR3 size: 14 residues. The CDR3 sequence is CASSSKTVYYEQYF. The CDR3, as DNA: TGTGCCAGCAGCTCAAAGACAGTCTACTACGAGCAGTACTTC.

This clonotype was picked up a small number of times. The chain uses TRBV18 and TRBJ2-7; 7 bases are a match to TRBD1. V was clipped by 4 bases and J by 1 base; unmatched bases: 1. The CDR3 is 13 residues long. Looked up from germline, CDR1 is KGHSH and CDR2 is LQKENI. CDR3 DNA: TGTGCCAGCTCACTGGGACAGTCCTACGAGCAGTACTTC. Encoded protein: CASSLGQSYEQYF.

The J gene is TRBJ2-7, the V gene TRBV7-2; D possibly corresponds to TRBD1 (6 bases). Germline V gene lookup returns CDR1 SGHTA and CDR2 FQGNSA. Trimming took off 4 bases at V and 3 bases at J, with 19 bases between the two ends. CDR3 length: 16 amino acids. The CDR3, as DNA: TGTGCCAGCAGCTACTATTCCGGGACACCTAACTACGAGCAGTACTTC. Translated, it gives CASSYYSGTPNYEQYF.

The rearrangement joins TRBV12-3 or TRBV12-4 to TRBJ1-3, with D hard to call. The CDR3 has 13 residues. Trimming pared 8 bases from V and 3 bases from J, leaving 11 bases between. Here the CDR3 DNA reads TGTGCCAGCTCCTCCCAGGTTGGAAACACCATATATTTT. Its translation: CASSSQVGNTIYF.

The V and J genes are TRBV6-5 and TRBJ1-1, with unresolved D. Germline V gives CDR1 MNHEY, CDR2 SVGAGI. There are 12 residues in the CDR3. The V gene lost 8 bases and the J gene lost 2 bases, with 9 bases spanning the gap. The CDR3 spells CASRTLNTEAFF. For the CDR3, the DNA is TGTGCCAGCCGGACTCTTAACACTGAAGCTTTCTTT.

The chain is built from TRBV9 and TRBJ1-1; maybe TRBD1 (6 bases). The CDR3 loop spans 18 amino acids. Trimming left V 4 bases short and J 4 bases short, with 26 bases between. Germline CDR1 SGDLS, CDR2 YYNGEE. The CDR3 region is CASSKAGGPGQRSTEAFF. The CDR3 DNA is TGTGCCAGCAGCAAAGCTGGGGGCCCGGGGCAGAGGAGCACTGAAGCTTTCTTT.

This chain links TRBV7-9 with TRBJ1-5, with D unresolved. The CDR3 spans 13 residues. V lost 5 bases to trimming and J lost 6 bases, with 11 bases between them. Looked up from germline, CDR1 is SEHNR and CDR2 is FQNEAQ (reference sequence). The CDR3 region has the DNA TGTGCCAGCAGCCTCCCCCAAGGTCAGCCCCAGCATTTT. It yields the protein CASSLPQGQPQHF. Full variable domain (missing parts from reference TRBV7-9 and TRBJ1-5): DTGVSQNPRHKITKRGQNVTFRCDPISEHNRLYWYRQTLGQGPEFLTYFQNEAQLEKSRLLSDRFSAERPKGSFSTLEIQRTEQGDSAMYLCASSLPQGQPQHFGDGTRLSIL.

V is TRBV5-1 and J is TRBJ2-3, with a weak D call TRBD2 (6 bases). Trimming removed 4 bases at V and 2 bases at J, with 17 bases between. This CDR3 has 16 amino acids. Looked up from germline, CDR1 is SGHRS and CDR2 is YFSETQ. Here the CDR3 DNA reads TGCGCCAGCAGCCTCCCAGGCGGGATACACACAGATACGCAGTATTTT. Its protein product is CASSLPGGIHTDTQYF.

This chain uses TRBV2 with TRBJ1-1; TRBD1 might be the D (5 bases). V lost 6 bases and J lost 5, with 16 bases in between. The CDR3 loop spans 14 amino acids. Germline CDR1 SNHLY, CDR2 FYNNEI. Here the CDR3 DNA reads TGTGCCAGCAGGGGGGACGGCGTAGGTACTGAAGCTTTCTTT. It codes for CASRGDGVGTEAFF.

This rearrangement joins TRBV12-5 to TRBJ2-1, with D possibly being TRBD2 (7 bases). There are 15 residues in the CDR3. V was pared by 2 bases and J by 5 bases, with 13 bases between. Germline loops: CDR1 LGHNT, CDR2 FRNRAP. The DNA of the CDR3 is TGTGCTAGTGGTTTGTGGGGAGGGGGGCACAATGAGCAGTTCTTC. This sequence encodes CASGLWGGGHNEQFF.

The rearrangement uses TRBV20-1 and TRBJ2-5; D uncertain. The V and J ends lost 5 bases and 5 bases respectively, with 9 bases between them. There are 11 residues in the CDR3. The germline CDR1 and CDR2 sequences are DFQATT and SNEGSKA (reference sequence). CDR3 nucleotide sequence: TGCAGTGCTCTAAAACGGGAGACCCAGTACTTC. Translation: CSALKRETQYF.

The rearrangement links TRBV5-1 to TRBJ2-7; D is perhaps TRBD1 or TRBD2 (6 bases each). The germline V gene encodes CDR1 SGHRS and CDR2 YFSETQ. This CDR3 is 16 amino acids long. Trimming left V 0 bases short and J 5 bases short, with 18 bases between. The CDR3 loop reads CASSLVGGRIQNEQYF. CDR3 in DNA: TGCGCCAGCAGCTTGGTTGGGGGGCGCATACAAAACGAGCAGTACTTC.

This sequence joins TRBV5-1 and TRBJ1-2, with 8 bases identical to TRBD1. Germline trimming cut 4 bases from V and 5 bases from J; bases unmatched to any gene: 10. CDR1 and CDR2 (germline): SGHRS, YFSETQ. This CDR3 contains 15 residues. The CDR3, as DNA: TGCGCCAGCAGCCCAGGACAGGGACATCGGTATGGCTACACCTTC. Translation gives CASSPGQGHRYGYTF.

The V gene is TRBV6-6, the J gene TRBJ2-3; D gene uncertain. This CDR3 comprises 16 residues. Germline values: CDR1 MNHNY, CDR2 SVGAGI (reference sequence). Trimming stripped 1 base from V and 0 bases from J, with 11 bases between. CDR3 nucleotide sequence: TGTGCCAGCAGTTACTTTAACATCCCGAGCACAGATACGCAGTATTTT. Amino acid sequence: CASSYFNIPSTDTQYF.

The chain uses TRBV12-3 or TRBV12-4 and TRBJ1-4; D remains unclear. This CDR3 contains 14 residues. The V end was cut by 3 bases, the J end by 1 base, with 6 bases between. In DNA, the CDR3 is TGTGCCAGCAGTTTCGGTTTAACTAATGAAAAACTGTTTTTT. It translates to CASSFGLTNEKLFF.

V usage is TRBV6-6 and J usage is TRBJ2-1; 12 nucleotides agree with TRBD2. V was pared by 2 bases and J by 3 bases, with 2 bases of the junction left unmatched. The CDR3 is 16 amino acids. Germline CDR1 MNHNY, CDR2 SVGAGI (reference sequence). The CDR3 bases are TGTGCCAGCAGTTACCCGACTAGCGGGGGCTACAATGAGCAGTTCTTC. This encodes CASSYPTSGGYNEQFF.

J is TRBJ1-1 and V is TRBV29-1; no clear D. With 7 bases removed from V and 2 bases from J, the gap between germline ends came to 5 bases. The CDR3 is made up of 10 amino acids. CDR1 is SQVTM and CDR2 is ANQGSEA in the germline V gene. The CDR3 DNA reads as TGCAGCGGGGGTAACACTGAAGCTTTCTTT. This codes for CSGGNTEAFF.

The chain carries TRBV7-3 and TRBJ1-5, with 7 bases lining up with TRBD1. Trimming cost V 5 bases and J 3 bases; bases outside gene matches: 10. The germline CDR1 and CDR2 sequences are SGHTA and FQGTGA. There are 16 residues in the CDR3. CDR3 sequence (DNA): TGTGCCAGCAGCCCCAATGGGGACAGCCACAATCAGCCCCAGCATTTT. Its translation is CASSPNGDSHNQPQHF. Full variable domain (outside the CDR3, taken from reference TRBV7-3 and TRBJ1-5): GAGVSQTPSNKVTEKGKYVELRCDPISGHTALYWYRQSLGQGPEFLIYFQGTGAADDSGLPNDRFFAVRPEGSVSTLKIQRTERGDSAVYLCASSPNGDSHNQPQHFGDGTRLSIL.

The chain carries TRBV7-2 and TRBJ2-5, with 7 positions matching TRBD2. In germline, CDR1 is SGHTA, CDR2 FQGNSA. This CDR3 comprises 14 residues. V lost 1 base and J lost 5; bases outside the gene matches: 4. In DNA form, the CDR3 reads TGTGCCAGCAGCTTAGTATTAGCGGGCGAGACCCAGTACTTC. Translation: CASSLVLAGETQYF.

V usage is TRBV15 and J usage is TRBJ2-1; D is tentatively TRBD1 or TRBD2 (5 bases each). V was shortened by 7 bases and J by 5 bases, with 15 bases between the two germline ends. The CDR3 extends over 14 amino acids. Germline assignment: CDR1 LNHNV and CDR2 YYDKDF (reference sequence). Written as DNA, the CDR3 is TGTGCCACCACCCAGGGCGCTAGCCACAATGAGCAGTTCTTC. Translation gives CATTQGASHNEQFF.

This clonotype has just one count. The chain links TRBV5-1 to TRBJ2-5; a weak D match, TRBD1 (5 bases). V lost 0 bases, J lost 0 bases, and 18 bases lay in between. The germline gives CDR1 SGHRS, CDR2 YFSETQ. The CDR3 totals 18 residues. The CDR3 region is CASSLVGVLDPYQETQYF. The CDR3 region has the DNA TGCGCCAGCAGCTTGGTAGGGGTTCTCGATCCCTACCAAGAGACCCAGTACTTC. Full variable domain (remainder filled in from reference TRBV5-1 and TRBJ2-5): KAGVTQTPRYLIKTRGQQVTLSCSPISGHRSVSWYQQTPGQGLQFLFEYFSETQRNKGNFPGRFSGRQFSNSRSEMNVSTLELGDSALYLCASSLVGVLDPYQETQYFGPGTRLLVL.

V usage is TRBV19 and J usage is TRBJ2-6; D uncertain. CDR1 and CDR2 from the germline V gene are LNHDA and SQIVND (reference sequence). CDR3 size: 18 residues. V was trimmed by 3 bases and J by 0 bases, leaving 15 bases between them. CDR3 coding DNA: TGTGCCAGTAGTATGCTCCGGACCTCCCTCTCTGGGGCCAACGTCCTGACTTTC. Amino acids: CASSMLRTSLSGANVLTF.

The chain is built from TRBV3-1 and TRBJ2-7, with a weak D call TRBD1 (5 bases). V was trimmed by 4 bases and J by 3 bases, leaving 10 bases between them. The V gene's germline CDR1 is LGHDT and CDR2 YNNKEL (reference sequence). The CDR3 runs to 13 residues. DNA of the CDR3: TGTGCCAGCAGCCTAGGGGTCCACTACGAGCAGTACTTC. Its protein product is CASSLGVHYEQYF.

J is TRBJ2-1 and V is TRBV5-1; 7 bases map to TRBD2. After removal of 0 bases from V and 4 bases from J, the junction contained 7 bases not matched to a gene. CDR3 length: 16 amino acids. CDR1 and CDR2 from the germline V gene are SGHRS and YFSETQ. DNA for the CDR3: TGCGCCAGCAGCTTGGGCGGGGGTGCGGGTTACAATGAGCAGTTCTTC. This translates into CASSLGGGAGYNEQFF.

The CDR3 DNA reads as TGCAGTGCCAGGGGTAACACCGGGGAGCTGTTTTTT. Translation: CSARGNTGELFF. The rearrangement joins TRBV20-1 to TRBJ2-2, with TRBD1 as a possible D gene (6 bases). CDR1 and CDR2 from the germline V gene are DFQATT and SNEGSKA (reference sequence). The CDR3 runs 12 residues. V lost 6 bases to trimming and J lost 2 bases, with 7 bases between them.

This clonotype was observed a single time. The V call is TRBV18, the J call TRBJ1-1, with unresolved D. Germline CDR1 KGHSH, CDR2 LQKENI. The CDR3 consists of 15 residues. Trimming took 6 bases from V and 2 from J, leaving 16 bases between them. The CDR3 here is CASSTNTGLNTEAFF. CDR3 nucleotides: TGTGCCAGCTCCACTAACACCGGCCTTAACACTGAAGCTTTCTTT.

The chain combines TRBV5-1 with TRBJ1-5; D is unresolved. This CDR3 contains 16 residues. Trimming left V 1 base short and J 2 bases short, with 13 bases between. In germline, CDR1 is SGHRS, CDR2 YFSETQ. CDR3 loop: CASSLSGGFGNQPQHF. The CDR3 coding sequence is TGCGCCAGCAGCTTGTCGGGTGGCTTCGGCAATCAGCCCCAGCATTTT. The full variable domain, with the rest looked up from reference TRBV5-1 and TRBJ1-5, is KAGVTQTPRYLIKTRGQQVTLSCSPISGHRSVSWYQQTPGQGLQFLFEYFSETQRNKGNFPGRFSGRQFSNSRSEMNVSTLELGDSALYLCASSLSGGFGNQPQHFGDGTRLSIL.